Shown below are 32 T cell receptor beta chains from a single sample sequenced in a study of cytomegalovirus exposure and HLA in healthy donors. In the PCR, 60 Vbeta and 13 Jbeta primers were used. The table came from immunoSEQ multiplex PCR; TCRdb's copy has only in-frame clones and leaves some out. Of about 98,000 clones in the sample, about 81% are singletons; the top ten hold about 1.5%. Material for sequencing was PBMCs. Receptors originate from a man aged 35 to 55 in good health and CMV-seronegative.

Only one count was recorded for this clone. This sequence joins TRBV6-1 and TRBJ2-5; 8 bases are shared with TRBD1. The J call could be wrong; TRBJ2-7 is a better fit for the DNA end. The CDR3 length is 15 residues. Germline V gene sequence: CDR1 MNHNS, CDR2 SASEGT. This chain's CDR3 is CASSGGTGPPNEQYF. The CDR3 DNA follows: TGTGCCAGCAGTGGGGGGACAGGTCCTCCTAACGAGCAGTACTTC.

This clone was observed a few times. The junction shows a germline mismatch at one end, possibly a read error. V gene TRBV29-1 combines with J gene TRBJ2-4, with TRBD1 matching 8 bases. This CDR3 has 15 residues. Germline V CDR1 and CDR2: SQVTM, ANQGSEA. The CDR3 reads CSVEQGTGEFAGMLF. The CDR3 DNA follows: TGCAGCGTTGAGCAGGGGACAGGCGAGTTTGCGGGAATGCTATTC.

Notes on this clone: At one end, the junction sequence differs from germline, possibly due to a read error. The chain combines TRBV19 with TRBJ2-7, with D hard to call. Germline V gene sequence: CDR1 LNHDA, CDR2 SQIVND (reference sequence). The CDR3 runs 9 residues. The CDR3 spells CASLLSSNF. DNA for the CDR3: TGTGCCAGTCTCCTCTCTAGTAACTTC.

In its sample, this clone was seen once. The rearrangement joins TRBV6-1 to TRBJ1-4; 10 bases are a match to TRBD1. The CDR3 is made up of 15 amino acids. CDR1 MNHNS and CDR2 SASEGT come from the germline V gene. V shed 4 bases and J 10 bases; nucleotides not matched to a gene: 9. CDR3 residues: CASSGKTGGSGKLFF. The CDR3 coding sequence is TGTGCCAGCAGTGGAAAGACAGGGGGCAGCGGAAAACTGTTTTTT.

The chain combines TRBV6-4 with TRBJ2-2; 9 bases fit TRBD1. Unmatched junction bases numbered 1, after V lost 5 bases and J lost 0 bases. The CDR3 extends over 15 amino acids. The V gene's germline CDR1 is MRHNA and CDR2 SNTAGT. The CDR3 DNA sequence: TGTGCCAGCAGTAGGGACAGGGCGAACACCGGGGAGCTGTTTTTT. As protein: CASSRDRANTGELFF.

The genes are TRBV30 and TRBJ2-7, with D possibly matching TRBD1 (7 bases). There are 14 residues in the CDR3. Trimming took off 7 bases at V and 1 base at J, with 17 bases between the two ends. CDR1 is GTSNPN and CDR2 is SVGIG in the germline V gene (reference sequence). The CDR3 coding sequence is TGTGCCTACTTAGGAGGGGGCGCTTCCTACGAGCAGTACTTC. Translating it yields CAYLGGGASYEQYF.

The genes are TRBV7-9 and TRBJ2-7; D may be TRBD1 (6 bases). In germline, CDR1 is SEHNR, CDR2 FQNEAQ (reference sequence). This CDR3 has 15 amino acids. The V end lost 1 base, the J end lost 2 bases, and 12 bases lay between the germline ends. In DNA form, the CDR3 reads TGTGCCAGCAGCTTAGATGGGGGCCCTACCTACGAGCAGTACTTC. Translating gives CASSLDGGPTYEQYF. The complete variable domain, with remaining parts taken from reference TRBV7-9 and TRBJ2-7, reads DTGVSQNPRHKITKRGQNVTFRCDPISEHNRLYWYRQTLGQGPEFLTYFQNEAQLEKSRLLSDRFSAERPKGSFSTLEIQRTEQGDSAMYLCASSLDGGPTYEQYFGPGTRLTVT.

This clone occurred a few times. This CDR3 reads CASRTGTRIGKLFF. DNA of the CDR3: TGTGCCAGCCGTACCGGGACAAGGATTGGAAAACTGTTTTTT. The J gene is TRBJ1-4, the V gene TRBV25-1; TRBD1 might be the D (6 bases). Deletions cut 8 bases from V and 10 bases from J, with 20 bases between. This CDR3 is built from 14 residues. CDR1 is MGHDK, CDR2 SYGVNS, per germline.

The chain uses TRBV28 and TRBJ2-2; D gene unclear. V gave up 8 bases and J gave up 1 base, with 5 bases separating them. Germline lookup yields CDR1 MDHEN and CDR2 SYDVKM. CDR3 length equals 12 residues. Here the CDR3 reads CASRVNTGELFF. The CDR3 nucleotides are TGTGCCAGCCGGGTGAACACCGGGGAGCTGTTTTTT.

This chain uses TRBV4-1 with TRBJ1-1; TRBD1 might be the D (5 bases). V gave up 0 bases and J gave up 11 bases, with 16 bases separating them. The germline gives CDR1 MGHRA, CDR2 YSYEKL. The CDR3 runs to 14 residues. The CDR3 region has the DNA TGCGCCAGCAGCCAAGATGGGGGGAGGGGTGAGGCTTTCTTT. Protein: CASSQDGGRGEAFF.

V is TRBV5-1 and J is TRBJ2-7; 8 bases line up with TRBD1. V was pared by 6 bases and J by 3 bases, with 8 bases of the junction left unmatched. The CDR3 has 14 amino acids. Germline-derived CDR1 and CDR2 are SGHRS and YFSETQ. The CDR3 DNA follows: TGCGCCAGCAACAGGGGACAGGACCGCTACGAGCAGTACTTC. Residues: CASNRGQDRYEQYF. Full variable domain (outside the CDR3, taken from reference TRBV5-1 and TRBJ2-7): KAGVTQTPRYLIKTRGQQVTLSCSPISGHRSVSWYQQTPGQGLQFLFEYFSETQRNKGNFPGRFSGRQFSNSRSEMNVSTLELGDSALYLCASNRGQDRYEQYFGPGTRLTVT.

The chain joins TRBV28 to TRBJ1-1; D unclear. V lost 7 bases, J lost 4 bases, and 13 bases lay in between. Germline V lookup: CDR1 MDHEN, CDR2 SYDVKM. This CDR3 contains 13 residues. The chain's CDR3 is CASNGDFGTEAFF. The CDR3 coding sequence is TGTGCCAGCAACGGGGATTTCGGCACTGAAGCTTTCTTT.

The genes are TRBV19 and TRBJ1-5; D is possibly TRBD1 (5 bases). The CDR3 covers 11 residues. The ends were cut back, 11 bases at V and 2 bases at J, with 7 bases in the middle. CDR1 is LNHDA, CDR2 SQIVND, per germline (reference sequence). This CDR3 is CAAGGNQPQHF. The CDR3 region has the DNA TGTGCCGCGGGGGGCAATCAGCCCCAGCATTTT.

The rearrangement uses TRBV4-3 and TRBJ2-5, with D possibly TRBD1 on 6 matching bases. The J call may be mistaken, given a closer DNA end match to TRBJ2-7. Germline V gene sequence: CDR1 LGHNA, CDR2 YSLEER. The CDR3 contains 15 residues. The DNA for the CDR3 is TGCGCCAGCAGCCAAGGCCCCACAGGGATCCACGAGCAGTACTTC. This encodes CASSQGPTGIHEQYF.

The chain combines TRBV9 with TRBJ1-5; tentative D call: TRBD1 (6 bases). This CDR3 is 14 amino acids long. Looked up from germline, CDR1 is SGDLS and CDR2 is YYNGEE. V shed 4 bases and J shed 7 bases, with 15 bases lying between them. CDR3 in amino acids: CASSPQAGVQPQHF. The CDR3 region has the DNA TGTGCCAGCAGCCCCCAAGCAGGGGTCCAGCCCCAGCATTTT. The variable domain in full, with the rest retrieved from reference TRBV9 and TRBJ1-5, is DSGVTQTPKHLITATGQRVTLRCSPRSGDLSVYWYQQSLDQGLQFLIQYYNGEERAKGNILERFSAQQFPDLHSELNLSSLELGDSALYFCASSPQAGVQPQHFGDGTRLSIL.

The V call is TRBV28, the J call TRBJ2-3; possibly TRBD2 for D (5 bases). Germline V gene data show CDR1 as MDHEN and CDR2 as SYDVKM. The CDR3 spans 15 residues. Trimming removed 2 bases at V and 2 bases at J, with 11 bases between. The DNA for the CDR3 is TGTGCCAGCAGTTTACGACGAGGGATCACAGATACGCAGTATTTT. Encoded protein: CASSLRRGITDTQYF. The full variable domain, rest sourced from reference TRBV28 and TRBJ2-3, is DVKVTQSSRYLVKRTGEKVFLECVQDMDHENMFWYRQDPGLGLRLIYFSYDVKMKEKGDIPEGYSVSREKKERFSLILESASTNQTSMYLCASSLRRGITDTQYFGPGTRLTVL.

V and J are TRBV4-1 and TRBJ2-5, with 8 bases fitting TRBD2. With 2 bases clipped from V and 5 bases from J, the junction kept 10 bases outside the gene matches. From germline, CDR1 is MGHRA and CDR2 YSYEKL. This CDR3 region has 16 residues. DNA of the CDR3: TGCGCCAGCAGCCAATACTTCGGGGGGGCCGTGGAGACCCAGTACTTC. Translation: CASSQYFGGAVETQYF.

This chain joins TRBV6-5 and TRBJ2-1; no reliable D call. Trimming removed 2 bases at V and 4 bases at J, with 6 bases between. The CDR3 has 13 residues. Looked up from germline, CDR1 is MNHEY and CDR2 is SVGAGI. Here the CDR3 DNA reads TGTGCCAGCAGTTACGGCTGGTACAATGAGCAGTTCTTC. This translates into CASSYGWYNEQFF.

The rearrangement uses TRBV5-1 and TRBJ2-5; 9 nucleotides line up with TRBD1. Germline lookup yields CDR1 SGHRS and CDR2 YFSETQ. J lost 5 bases, V lost 3 bases, and 5 bases had no gene match. This CDR3 region has 14 residues. Here the CDR3 reads CASSSGQGRETQYF. Written as DNA, the CDR3 is TGCGCCAGCAGCTCCGGACAGGGGCGGGAGACCCAGTACTTC.

The J gene is TRBJ2-1, the V gene TRBV9; TRBD2 matches at 11 bases. Germline V gene sequence: CDR1 SGDLS, CDR2 YYNGEE. V was clipped by 1 base and J by 6 bases; unmatched bases: 6. The CDR3 has 16 amino acids. Here the CDR3 DNA reads TGTGCCAGCAGCGTACTCAGCCTAGCGGGGGGCAATGAGCAGTTCTTC. Amino acids: CASSVLSLAGGNEQFF.

This clone was observed a handful of times. The chain combines TRBV6-6 with TRBJ1-1; D call uncertain. The CDR3 is made up of 13 amino acids. Germline loops: CDR1 MNHNY, CDR2 SVGAGI (reference sequence). V was trimmed by 0 bases and J by 3 bases, leaving 5 bases between them. Here the CDR3 DNA reads TGTGCCAGCAGTTACTCTGGCTACACTGAAGCTTTCTTT. Residues: CASSYSGYTEAFF.

V and J are TRBV27 and TRBJ1-2; tentatively, D is TRBD1 (6 bases). CDR3 length: 13 amino acids. V lost 6 bases to trimming and J lost 3 bases, with 11 bases between them. Germline lookup yields CDR1 MNHEY and CDR2 SMNVEV (reference sequence). For the CDR3, the DNA is TGTGCCAGCAGCCAGGACAGAGACTATGGCTACACCTTC. Its protein is CASSQDRDYGYTF.

V usage is TRBV12-5 and J usage is TRBJ2-5; the D gene is possibly TRBD1 (5 bases). TRBJ2-7 matches the DNA end more closely, so the J call is doubtful. This CDR3 has 12 residues. CDR1 and CDR2 (germline): LGHNT, FRNRAP. CDR3 amino acids: CASGYRPYEQYF. The CDR3 nucleotides are TGTGCTAGTGGTTACAGGCCCTACGAGCAGTACTTC.

The V gene is TRBV5-1, the J gene TRBJ1-1; D is perhaps TRBD1 (6 bases). This CDR3 is built from 14 residues. The V gene's germline CDR1 is SGHRS and CDR2 YFSETQ. Trimming took 1 base from V and 5 from J, leaving 12 bases between them. In DNA form, the CDR3 reads TGCGCCAGCAGCTTGTTCAGGGGTGGAACTGAAGCTTTCTTT. This sequence encodes CASSLFRGGTEAFF.

The chain recombines TRBV7-9 with TRBJ1-1; D perhaps matches TRBD1 (5 bases). The CDR3 consists of 15 residues. V was trimmed by 6 bases and J by 10 bases, leaving 24 bases between them. Germline V gene sequence: CDR1 SEHNR, CDR2 FQNEAQ (reference sequence). This CDR3 is CASRPQREQEFIAFF. In DNA, the CDR3 is TGTGCCAGCAGGCCTCAAAGGGAACAGGAATTTATAGCTTTCTTT.

The chain has TRBV11-2 and TRBJ1-4; D uncertain. Deletions cut 5 bases from V and 6 bases from J, with 22 bases between. The CDR3 consists of 17 residues. Germline assignment: CDR1 SGHAT and CDR2 FQNNGV. CDR3 residues: CASSPLAPRLRDEKLFF. In DNA, the CDR3 is TGTGCCAGCAGCCCCTTAGCCCCACGTCTCCGGGATGAAAAACTGTTTTTT.

The chain employs TRBV5-8 and TRBJ1-4; no clear D gene. Germline CDR1 and CDR2: SGHTS and YDEGEE. Trimming took off 1 base at V and 5 bases at J, with 6 bases between the two ends. The CDR3 is 13 residues long. CDR3 in DNA: TGTGCCAGCAGCTTGTCACAGAATGAAAAACTGTTTTTT. Translation: CASSLSQNEKLFF.

V and J are TRBV19 and TRBJ2-5; 7 nucleotides match TRBD1. The junction had 5 bases not matched to a gene; V was cut back by 5 bases and J by 5 bases. Germline lookup yields CDR1 LNHDA and CDR2 SQIVND (reference sequence). There are 13 residues in the CDR3. The CDR3 DNA reads as TGTGCCAGTAGTTACAGGGGCTGGGAGACCCAGTACTTC. Protein product: CASSYRGWETQYF.

This clone occurred a few times. V usage is TRBV6-1 and J usage is TRBJ1-2, with 7 bases aligning to TRBD1. Germline V lookup: CDR1 MNHNS, CDR2 SASEGT. The J segment lost 4 bases and the V segment lost 1 base, leaving 12 bases of the junction unmatched. This CDR3 spans 17 amino acids. The CDR3, as DNA: TGTGCCAGCAGTGAAGATGTGACAGGGTATCGGAGCTATGGCTACACCTTC. It is translated as CASSEDVTGYRSYGYTF.

This clone showed up just a few times. V gene TRBV15 combines with J gene TRBJ1-6; maybe TRBD1 (6 bases). Germline V lookup: CDR1 LNHNV, CDR2 YYDKDF (reference sequence). CDR3 length equals 14 residues. Trimming stripped 8 bases from V and 5 bases from J, with 13 bases between. The DNA for the CDR3 is TGTGCCACCGGACAGTCCTGGGATAATTCACCCCTCCACTTT. Encoded protein: CATGQSWDNSPLHF.

V usage is TRBV7-9 and J usage is TRBJ1-6; D possibly corresponds to TRBD1 (5 bases). Germline values: CDR1 SEHNR, CDR2 FQNEAQ (reference sequence). The CDR3 has 14 amino acids. Trimming removed 0 bases at V and 8 bases at J, with 8 bases between. The CDR3 bases are TGTGCCAGCAGCTTAGCTGGGGGGGATTCACCCCTCCACTTT. Encoded protein: CASSLAGGDSPLHF.

This rearrangement joins TRBV28 to TRBJ1-2; 8 positions match TRBD1. With V trimmed by 3 bases and J by 7 bases, 7 bases remained unmatched. The CDR3 sequence is 14 residues long. Germline V gives CDR1 MDHEN, CDR2 SYDVKM. The DNA for the CDR3 is TGTGCCAGCAGTTTTACAGGGGGTTATGGTGGCTACACCTTC. As protein: CASSFTGGYGGYTF.